This T cell receptor (beta chain) originates from a study of T cell repertoires in cytomegalovirus infection. Whole-study context: CMV epitopes in the study were HLA-C-restricted (recently identified) and HLA-B-restricted (well studied). It can be stated that public TCR beta signatures indicated CMV infection as well as a matching HLA type. Study outcomes and limitations: Across the ex vivo response, the dominant clonotypes were HLA-C-restricted CMV-specific TCR beta clonotypes. Of the TCR beta families, the public ones yielded a cumulative frequency that identified carriers of CMV plus the relevant HLA.

One entry per CDR3 protein results from TCRdb running MiXCR on the reads. The sample contains approximately 1,000,000 distinct CDR3 sequences, 31% of which appear only once. As regards this clonotype: Its antigen is still unknown.

The CDR3 contains 13 residues. The germline CDR1 and CDR2 sequences are SGHKS and YYEKEE (reference sequence). The V and J ends lost 4 bases and 6 bases, in that order; junction bases with no gene match: 5. The input for sequencing was cultured CD8+ T cells from PBMCs, taken from culture after CMV antigen stimulation. This receptor was taken from a human donor in good health (CMV status not recorded). Some clones in this sample may be carry-over from other donors' samples. The chain links TRBV5-5 to TRBJ2-7, with TRBD1 identical over 9 bases. The chain's CDR3 is CASSVDRGFEQYV. Here the CDR3 DNA reads TGTGCCAGCAGCGTGGACAGGGGATTCGAGCAGTACGTC.